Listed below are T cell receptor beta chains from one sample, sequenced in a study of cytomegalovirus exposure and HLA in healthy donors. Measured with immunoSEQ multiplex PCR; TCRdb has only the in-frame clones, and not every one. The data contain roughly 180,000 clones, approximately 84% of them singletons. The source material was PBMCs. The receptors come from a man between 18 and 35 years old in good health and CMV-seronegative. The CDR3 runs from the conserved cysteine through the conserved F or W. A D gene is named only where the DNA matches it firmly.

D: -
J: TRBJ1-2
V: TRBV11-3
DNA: TGTGCCAGCAGCTCGCATGGAACAGCTCCTAACTATGGCTACACCTTC
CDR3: CASSSHGTAPNYGYTF

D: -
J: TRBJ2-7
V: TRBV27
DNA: TGTGCCAGCAGTCTCGGACAGCACGCCTCCTACGAGCAGTACTTC
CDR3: CASSLGQHASYEQYF

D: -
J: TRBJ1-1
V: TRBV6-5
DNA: TGTGCCACTCGGGGGGAGATGATGACTGAAGCTTTCTTT
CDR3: CATRGEMMTEAFF

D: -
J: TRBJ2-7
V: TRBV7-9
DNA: TGTGCCAGCAGCTTAAGCGTCCACGAGCAGTACTTC
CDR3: CASSLSVHEQYF

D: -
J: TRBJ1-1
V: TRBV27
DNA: TGTGCCAGCAGTTTGTACACGAACACTGAAGCTTTCTTT
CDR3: CASSLYTNTEAFF

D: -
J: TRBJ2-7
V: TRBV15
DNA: TGTGCCACCAGCAGAGATTGGGGGGACGAGCAGTACTTC
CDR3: CATSRDWGDEQYF

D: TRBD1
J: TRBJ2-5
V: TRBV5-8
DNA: TGTGCCAGCAGCTCCCGGACAGGGGAGACAGAGACCCAGTACTTC
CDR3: CASSSRTGETETQYF

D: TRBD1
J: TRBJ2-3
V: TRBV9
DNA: TGTGCCAGCAGCGTATTCGACACCGGACAGGGGGGAGATACGCAGTATTTT
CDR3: CASSVFDTGQGGDTQYF

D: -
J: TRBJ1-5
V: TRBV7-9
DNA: TGTGCCAGCAGCCTAAGCAATCAGCCCCAGCATTTT
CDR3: CASSLSNQPQHF

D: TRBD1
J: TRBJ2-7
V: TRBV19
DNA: TGTGCCAGTAGTCCCCTTGGTTACAGGGGTTACGAGCAGTACTTC
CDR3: CASSPLGYRGYEQYF

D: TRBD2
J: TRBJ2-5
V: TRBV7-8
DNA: TGTGCCCAAACTCGGGAGGCCCAGTACTTC
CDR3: CAQTREAQYF